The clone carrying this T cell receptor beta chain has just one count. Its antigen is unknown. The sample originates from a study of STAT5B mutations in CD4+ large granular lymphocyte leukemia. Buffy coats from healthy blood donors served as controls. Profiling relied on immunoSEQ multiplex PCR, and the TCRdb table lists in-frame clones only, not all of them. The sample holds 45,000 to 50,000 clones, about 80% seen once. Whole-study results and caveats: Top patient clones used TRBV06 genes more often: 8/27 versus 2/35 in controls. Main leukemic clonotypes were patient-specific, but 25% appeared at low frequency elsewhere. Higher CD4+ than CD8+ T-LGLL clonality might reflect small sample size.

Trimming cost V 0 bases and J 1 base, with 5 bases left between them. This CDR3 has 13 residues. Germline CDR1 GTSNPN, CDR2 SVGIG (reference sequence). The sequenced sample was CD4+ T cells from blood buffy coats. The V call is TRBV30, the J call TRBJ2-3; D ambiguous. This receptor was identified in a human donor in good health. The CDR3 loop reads CAWSVKGTDTQYF. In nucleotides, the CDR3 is TGTGCCTGGAGTGTAAAAGGCACAGATACGCAGTATTTT.